One and the same sample provided the 19 T cell receptor beta chains below, sequenced in a study of technical replicates of blood from a few donors. TCRdb keeps only in-frame clones here, not all; method: immunoSEQ multiplex PCR. The sample yields tens of thousands of clones, around 94% seen once. Sequenced: T cells isolated from PBMCs. These receptors came from a human donor in good health.

This clone was detected only once. The V call is TRBV5-1, the J call TRBJ2-7; D is perhaps TRBD2 (6 bases). V lost 1 base and J 3 bases, leaving 20 bases between the germline ends. The CDR3 is made up of 17 amino acids. Germline CDR1 SGHRS, CDR2 YFSETQ. CDR3 sequence reads: CASSLPRVGTRLYEQYF. The CDR3, as DNA: TGCGCCAGCAGCTTGCCTCGGGTGGGGACTCGCCTCTACGAGCAGTACTTC.

For this clone: Other nucleotide sequences in the sample specify the same CDR3. The chain uses TRBV27 and TRBJ1-2; weak D call: TRBD1 (5 bases). The CDR3 spans 13 residues. V was shortened by 4 bases and J by 0 bases, with 6 bases between the two germline ends. Per the germline V gene, CDR1 is MNHEY and CDR2 is SMNVEV (reference sequence). In DNA form, the CDR3 reads TGTGCCAGCAGTTCCAGGGCTAACTATGGCTACACCTTC. This sequence encodes CASSSRANYGYTF.

This clone was counted once. The chain combines TRBV28 with TRBJ1-5; D gene unclear. Trimming pared 2 bases from V and 7 bases from J, leaving 6 bases between. Germline CDR1 and CDR2: MDHEN and SYDVKM. The CDR3 has 12 residues. CDR3 nucleotide sequence: TGTGCCAGCAGTTTAGCAGGACAGCCCCAGCATTTT. Translation gives CASSLAGQPQHF.

The J gene is TRBJ1-5, the V gene TRBV5-1; 8 bases align to TRBD1. V was clipped by 2 bases and J by 5 bases; unmatched bases: 6. This CDR3 has 15 residues. Looked up from germline, CDR1 is SGHRS and CDR2 is YFSETQ. The CDR3 nucleotides are TGCGCCAGCAGCTTTTTAGGACAGGGTGATCAGCCCCAGCATTTT. Translated, it gives CASSFLGQGDQPQHF.

This clone was seen only once. The rearrangement links TRBV6-1 to TRBJ1-2; D unclear. Germline CDR1 reads MNHNS; CDR2 reads SASEGT. The CDR3 contains 13 residues. The germline V and J ends were trimmed by 7 bases and 4 bases, with 13 bases remaining between them. CDR3 bases: TGTGCCAGCACCTTCGACATCACCTATGGCTACACCTTC. This translates into CASTFDITYGYTF.

CDR3 coding DNA: TGTGCCACCAGCAGTGGACTAGTTTCCTACAATGAGCAGTTCTTC. Protein: CATSSGLVSYNEQFF. This sequence joins TRBV15 and TRBJ2-1, with 7 bases matching TRBD2. Unmatched junction bases numbered 3, after V lost 3 bases and J lost 1 base. Per germline, CDR1 LNHNV and CDR2 YYDKDF (reference sequence). The CDR3 consists of 15 residues.

This chain links TRBV4-2 with TRBJ2-1; 8 bases fit TRBD2. The trim removed 3 bases at V and 4 bases at J, leaving 2 bases unmatched. The germline gives CDR1 LGHNA, CDR2 YNFKEQ. The CDR3 loop spans 14 amino acids. Here the CDR3 reads CASSHGGRYNEQFF. Written as DNA, the CDR3 is TGTGCCAGCAGCCACGGCGGGAGGTACAATGAGCAGTTCTTC.

The chain has TRBV30 and TRBJ1-5; the D is unclear. The CDR3 is made up of 14 amino acids. V was trimmed by 0 bases and J by 2 bases, leaving 8 bases between them. From germline, CDR1 is GTSNPN and CDR2 SVGIG (reference sequence). The CDR3 sequence is CAWSVAGGNQPQHF. CDR3 nucleotide sequence: TGTGCCTGGAGTGTTGCCGGGGGCAATCAGCCCCAGCATTTT.

As concerns this clone: The sample has other DNA sequences that encode this CDR3 too. The chain carries TRBV9 and TRBJ2-1, with a weak D call TRBD2 (5 bases). Germline assignment: CDR1 SGDLS and CDR2 YYNGEE. This CDR3 is built from 15 residues. Trimming stripped 0 bases from V and 0 bases from J, with 7 bases between. The CDR3 reads CASSVVGSSYNEQFF. CDR3 DNA sequence: TGTGCCAGCAGCGTAGTTGGGAGCTCCTACAATGAGCAGTTCTTC.

The rearrangement joins TRBV6-1 to TRBJ2-7, with D possibly matching TRBD1 (5 bases). The germline CDR1 and CDR2 sequences are MNHNS and SASEGT. This CDR3 is 13 amino acids long. V lost 2 bases and J lost 3, with 8 bases in between. The CDR3 reads CASSEQGGYEQYF. For the CDR3, the DNA is TGTGCCAGCAGTGAACAGGGTGGCTACGAGCAGTACTTC.

This clone is categorized as medium-sized. The V gene is TRBV5-5, the J gene TRBJ1-3; 9 bases fit TRBD1. Germline V gene sequence: CDR1 SGHKS, CDR2 YYEKEE (reference sequence). After removal of 5 bases from V and 0 bases from J, the junction contained 9 bases not matched to a gene. CDR3 length: 17 amino acids. The chain's CDR3 is CASRRSPGQGSGNTIYF. CDR3 DNA: TGTGCCAGCAGACGATCCCCGGGACAGGGCTCTGGAAACACCATATATTTT.

The CDR3 DNA sequence: TGCGCCAGCAGCTCCGGGACGGCGGGGGGAAACACCATATATTTT. This translates into CASSSGTAGGNTIYF. This sequence joins TRBV5-1 and TRBJ1-3; D is possibly TRBD1 (5 bases). V was cut by 3 bases and J by 4 bases, with 14 bases left in between. CDR3 size: 15 residues. Germline CDR1 SGHRS, CDR2 YFSETQ. Based on the CDR3 plus reference TRBV5-1 and TRBJ1-3, the full variable domain is KAGVTQTPRYLIKTRGQQVTLSCSPISGHRSVSWYQQTPGQGLQFLFEYFSETQRNKGNFPGRFSGRQFSNSRSEMNVSTLELGDSALYLCASSSGTAGGNTIYFGEGSWLTVV.

The chain carries TRBV30 and TRBJ1-3; D unclear. Trimming removed 1 base from V and 2 bases from J, with 3 bases in between. Germline loops: CDR1 GTSNPN, CDR2 SVGIG (reference sequence). There are 12 residues in the CDR3. The CDR3 region is CAWSATGNTIYF. The CDR3 DNA reads TGTGCCTGGAGTGCTACTGGAAACACCATATATTTT. Using reference TRBV30 and TRBJ1-3 for the parts outside the CDR3, the full variable domain is SQTIHQWPATLVQPVGSPLSLECTVEGTSNPNLYWYRQAAGRGLQLLFYSVGIGQISSEVPQNLSASRPQDRQFILSSKKLLLSDSGFYLCAWSATGNTIYFGEGSWLTVV.

V usage is TRBV5-1 and J usage is TRBJ2-3; D is ambiguous. The CDR3 length is 15 residues. The germline V and J ends were trimmed by 3 bases and 0 bases, with 11 bases remaining between them. Per germline, CDR1 SGHRS and CDR2 YFSETQ. The CDR3 reads CASSYTRASTDTQYF. DNA of the CDR3: TGCGCCAGCAGCTATACCCGAGCTAGCACAGATACGCAGTATTTT.

The rearrangement uses TRBV2 and TRBJ1-3; 7 positions match TRBD1. This CDR3 is built from 13 residues. Germline loops: CDR1 SNHLY, CDR2 FYNNEI. J gave up 4 bases and V 8 bases, and 5 bases lay outside the gene matches. The DNA for the CDR3 is TGTGCCAGCCAAGGGACAGCCGGAAACACCATATATTTT. Translated, it gives CASQGTAGNTIYF.

The rearrangement joins TRBV5-4 to TRBJ2-2; 8 bases line up with TRBD2. The CDR3 is made up of 15 amino acids. With 3 bases clipped from V and 5 bases from J, the junction kept 6 bases outside the gene matches. Germline V gives CDR1 SGHNT, CDR2 YYREEE (reference sequence). The CDR3 here is CASSSGTRGTGELFF. The DNA of the CDR3 is TGTGCCAGCAGCTCCGGGACTAGAGGTACCGGGGAGCTGTTTTTT.

The V and J genes are TRBV7-9 and TRBJ2-5; 8 bases agree with TRBD1. From germline, CDR1 is SEHNR and CDR2 FQNEAQ (reference sequence). V trimming: 6 bases; J trimming: 2 bases; junction bases outside the gene matches: 5. This CDR3 comprises 14 residues. CDR3 loop: CASSSGDRQETQYF. Here the CDR3 DNA reads TGTGCCAGCAGTTCCGGGGACAGGCAAGAGACCCAGTACTTC.

This chain uses TRBV6-6 with TRBJ1-5; TRBD1 agrees at 7 bases. Trimming took 5 bases from V and 0 from J; bases not matched to a gene: 1. CDR1 MNHNY and CDR2 SVGAGI come from the germline V gene (reference sequence). This CDR3 has 14 amino acids. The CDR3 loop reads CASSDRDSNQPQHF. CDR3 DNA: TGTGCCAGCAGTGACAGGGATAGCAATCAGCCCCAGCATTTT.

The J gene is TRBJ2-1, the V gene TRBV29-1; 11 bases are shared with TRBD2. This CDR3 contains 13 residues. The ends lost 4 bases at V and 6 bases at J; junction bases unmatched: 2. Germline values: CDR1 SQVTM, CDR2 ANQGSEA. DNA for the CDR3: TGCAGCGTTGGACTAGCGGGAAGCAATGAGCAGTTCTTC. Translating it yields CSVGLAGSNEQFF.